One and the same sample provided the 19 T cell receptor beta chains below, sequenced in a study of cytomegalovirus exposure and HLA in healthy donors. TCRdb keeps only in-frame clones here, not all; method: immunoSEQ multiplex PCR. Here the sample spans approximately 150,000 clones, roughly nine tenths being singletons. Sample: PBMCs. These receptors originate from a woman aged 18 to 35 in good health and CMV-seropositive.

The rearrangement uses TRBV30 and TRBJ2-1; 12 bases map to TRBD2. This CDR3 is 14 amino acids long. CDR1 GTSNPN and CDR2 SVGIG come from the germline V gene (reference sequence). The junction had 4 bases not matched to a gene; V was cut back by 0 bases and J by 10 bases. CDR3: CAWSVLAGGGEQFF. The CDR3 DNA follows: TGTGCCTGGAGTGTACTAGCGGGAGGAGGAGAGCAGTTCTTC.

This chain links TRBV5-5 with TRBJ1-5; possible D gene TRBD1, 5 bases. The V gene lost 10 bases and the J gene lost 9 bases, with 32 bases spanning the gap. Germline CDR1 is SGHKS and CDR2 is YYEKEE (reference sequence). The CDR3 loop spans 17 amino acids. CDR3: CAPQGDGEDLVLMPQHF. The CDR3 DNA follows: TGTGCCCCCCAAGGGGATGGGGAGGACCTAGTTCTAATGCCCCAGCATTTT.

V usage is TRBV1 and J usage is TRBJ2-7; no DNA check was done on the table's D call, TRBD2. TRBV1 is a known pseudogene. This CDR3 contains 17 residues. CDR3 sequence (DNA): TGCACCAGCAGCCAAGATTCCAGACTAGCGGTTTTCTACGAGCAGTACTTC. This sequence encodes CTSSQDSRLAVFYEQYF.

This chain links TRBV19 with TRBJ2-7; 8 nucleotides match TRBD1. This CDR3 is built from 16 residues. Germline CDR1 reads LNHDA; CDR2 reads SQIVND (reference sequence). With 5 bases clipped from V and 3 bases from J, the junction kept 12 bases outside the gene matches. The CDR3 protein is CASSSGAGGSSYEQYF. The DNA for the CDR3 is TGTGCCAGTAGTTCTGGGGCAGGGGGCAGTAGCTACGAGCAGTACTTC. Using reference TRBV19 and TRBJ2-7 for the parts outside the CDR3, the full variable domain is DGGITQSPKYLFRKEGQNVTLSCEQNLNHDAMYWYRQDPGQGLRLIYYSQIVNDFQKGDIAEGYSVSREKKESFPLTVTSAQKNPTAFYLCASSSGAGGSSYEQYFGPGTRLTVT.

The CDR3 region has the DNA TGTGCCAGCAGCCCAAGCGGGCGCCTCTCTGGGGCCAACGTCCTGACTTTC. It codes for CASSPSGRLSGANVLTF. The chain combines TRBV7-9 with TRBJ2-6; tentatively, D is TRBD2 (6 bases). This CDR3 comprises 17 residues. Germline-derived CDR1 and CDR2 are SEHNR and FQNEAQ (reference sequence). V was pared by 5 bases and J by 0 bases, with 14 bases between.

The V and J genes are TRBV30 and TRBJ2-7, with 8 bases that match TRBD1. The length of the CDR3 is 13 residues. The J segment lost 2 bases and the V segment lost 5 bases, leaving 5 bases of the junction unmatched. Germline values: CDR1 GTSNPN, CDR2 SVGIG (reference sequence). This chain's CDR3 is CAWDDRGAYEQYF. Here the CDR3 DNA reads TGTGCCTGGGATGACAGGGGAGCCTACGAGCAGTACTTC.

The J gene is TRBJ1-5, the V gene TRBV11-2, with 11 bases aligning to TRBD1. The CDR3 has 15 amino acids. Germline V lookup: CDR1 SGHAT, CDR2 FQNNGV. Unmatched junction bases numbered 3, after V lost 5 bases and J lost 3 bases. The CDR3 here is CASSRDRGNNQPQHF. The CDR3 DNA reads TGTGCCAGCAGCCGGGACAGGGGGAACAATCAGCCCCAGCATTTT.

The chain combines TRBV5-1 with TRBJ2-5; TRBD1 might be the D (5 bases). Germline V gene lookup returns CDR1 SGHRS and CDR2 YFSETQ. V lost 1 base and J lost 5, with 12 bases in between. The CDR3 loop spans 14 amino acids. The CDR3 loop is CASSLIQGRETQYF. CDR3 nucleotide sequence: TGCGCCAGCAGCTTGATTCAGGGCAGGGAGACCCAGTACTTC.

On this clone: The sample holds other DNA sequences that translate to the same CDR3. The rearrangement links TRBV15 to TRBJ2-1; D is uncertain. The CDR3 spans 14 residues. Trimming stripped 0 bases from V and 4 bases from J, with 7 bases between. Germline V gives CDR1 LNHNV, CDR2 YYDKDF (reference sequence). CDR3 region: CATSRESAYNEQFF. In DNA form, the CDR3 reads TGTGCCACCAGCAGAGAGAGCGCGTACAATGAGCAGTTCTTC.

The chain has TRBV7-9 and TRBJ2-7; a weak D match, TRBD2 (6 bases). Trimming pared 5 bases from V and 3 bases from J, leaving 8 bases between. The V gene's germline CDR1 is SEHNR and CDR2 FQNEAQ (reference sequence). The CDR3 is 12 amino acids. CDR3 protein: CASSPGLYEQYF. CDR3 nucleotides: TGTGCCAGCAGCCCGGGACTCTACGAGCAGTACTTC.

This chain connects TRBV29-1 to TRBJ2-1; the D gene is possibly TRBD1 (5 bases). The CDR3 loop spans 12 amino acids. The V and J ends lost 7 bases and 7 bases respectively, with 14 bases between them. Germline CDR1 is SQVTM and CDR2 is ANQGSEA. The CDR3 coding sequence is TGCAGCGCCCCGGCAGGGTCTAATGAGCAGTTCTTC. Translation: CSAPAGSNEQFF.

The chain has TRBV6-6 and TRBJ2-1, with 7 bases lining up with TRBD2. After removal of 4 bases from V and 6 bases from J, the junction contained 9 bases not matched to a gene. Germline CDR1 reads MNHNY; CDR2 reads SVGAGI (reference sequence). There are 15 residues in the CDR3. The CDR3 loop reads CASSSRREWTNEQFF. Written as DNA, the CDR3 is TGTGCCAGCAGTTCTAGGCGGGAGTGGACCAATGAGCAGTTCTTC.

The gene calls are TRBV7-9 and TRBJ2-3; the match to TRBD2 covers 7 bases. CDR1 SEHNR and CDR2 FQNEAQ come from the germline V gene (reference sequence). This CDR3 has 13 amino acids. The V and J ends lost 8 bases and 5 bases, in that order; junction bases with no gene match: 7. The DNA for the CDR3 is TGTGCCAGCCAGCTGGGGAGGGTAGATACGCAGTATTTT. It is translated as CASQLGRVDTQYF. Filled out from reference TRBV7-9 and TRBJ2-3, the complete variable domain reads DTGVSQNPRHKITKRGQNVTFRCDPISEHNRLYWYRQTLGQGPEFLTYFQNEAQLEKSRLLSDRFSAERPKGSFSTLEIQRTEQGDSAMYLCASQLGRVDTQYFGPGTRLTVL.

The chain links TRBV27 to TRBJ2-7; 14 nucleotides agree with TRBD2. CDR3 size: 16 residues. With 3 bases clipped from V and 2 bases from J, the junction kept 3 bases outside the gene matches. Germline loops: CDR1 MNHEY, CDR2 SMNVEV (reference sequence). The DNA of the CDR3 is TGTGCCAGCAGTTTCTTGGGACTAGCGGGAGCCTACGAGCAGTACTTC. Its protein is CASSFLGLAGAYEQYF.

The chain combines TRBV30 with TRBJ1-5, with D possibly TRBD1 on 5 matching bases. Germline-derived CDR1 and CDR2 are GTSNPN and SVGIG (reference sequence). Trimming removed 5 bases from V and 1 base from J, with 9 bases in between. The CDR3 is 13 residues long. The CDR3 DNA reads TGTGCCTGGGCTGGACAAAGCAATCAGCCCCAGCATTTT. Protein sequence: CAWAGQSNQPQHF.

This sequence joins TRBV6-1 and TRBJ1-1; D is ambiguous. The CDR3 length is 13 residues. Trimming removed 3 bases from V and 5 bases from J, with 10 bases in between. CDR1 is MNHNS and CDR2 is SASEGT in the germline V gene. The CDR3 sequence: CASSDRGRTEAFF. CDR3 nucleotide sequence: TGTGCCAGCAGTGATCGAGGGAGGACTGAAGCTTTCTTT.

The chain couples TRBV10-3 to TRBJ1-1, with a weak D call TRBD1 (5 bases). CDR1 and CDR2 from the germline V gene are ENHRY and SYGVKD. This CDR3 has 14 amino acids. V shed 0 bases and J shed 5 bases, with 10 bases lying between them. This CDR3 reads CAISESPPGTEAFF. The CDR3 DNA reads as TGTGCCATCAGTGAGTCCCCGCCAGGGACTGAAGCTTTCTTT.

The chain joins TRBV5-1 to TRBJ2-7, with D perhaps TRBD1 (6 bases). The CDR3 sequence is 15 residues long. Germline V gives CDR1 SGHRS, CDR2 YFSETQ. V was cut by 3 bases and J by 2 bases, with 15 bases left in between. The CDR3 sequence is CASSSLGGGTYEQYF. DNA of the CDR3: TGCGCCAGCAGCTCCCTAGGGGGTGGAACCTACGAGCAGTACTTC. Using reference TRBV5-1 and TRBJ2-7 for the parts outside the CDR3, the full variable domain is KAGVTQTPRYLIKTRGQQVTLSCSPISGHRSVSWYQQTPGQGLQFLFEYFSETQRNKGNFPGRFSGRQFSNSRSEMNVSTLELGDSALYLCASSSLGGGTYEQYFGPGTRLTVT.

This clone was counted a few times. The chain couples TRBV19 to TRBJ2-7; the D gene is possibly TRBD2 (5 bases). This CDR3 has 13 residues. V shed 4 bases and J shed 4 bases, with 11 bases lying between them. The germline gives CDR1 LNHDA, CDR2 SQIVND (reference sequence). CDR3 residues: CASSKQPGYEQYF. CDR3 nucleotide sequence: TGTGCCAGTAGTAAACAGCCGGGGTACGAGCAGTACTTC.